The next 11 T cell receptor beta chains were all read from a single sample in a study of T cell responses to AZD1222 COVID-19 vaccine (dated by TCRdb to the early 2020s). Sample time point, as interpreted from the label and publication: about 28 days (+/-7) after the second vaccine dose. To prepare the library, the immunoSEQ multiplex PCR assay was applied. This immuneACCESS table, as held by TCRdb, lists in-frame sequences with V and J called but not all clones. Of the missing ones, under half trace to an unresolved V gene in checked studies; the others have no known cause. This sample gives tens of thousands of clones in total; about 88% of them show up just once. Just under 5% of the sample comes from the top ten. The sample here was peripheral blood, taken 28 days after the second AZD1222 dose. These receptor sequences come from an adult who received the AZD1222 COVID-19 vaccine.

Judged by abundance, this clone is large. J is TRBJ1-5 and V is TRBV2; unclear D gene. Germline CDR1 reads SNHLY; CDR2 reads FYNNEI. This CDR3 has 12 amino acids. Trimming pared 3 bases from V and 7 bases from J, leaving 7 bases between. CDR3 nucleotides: TGTGCCAGCAGTGACAGGTGGCAGCCCCAGCATTTT. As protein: CASSDRWQPQHF.

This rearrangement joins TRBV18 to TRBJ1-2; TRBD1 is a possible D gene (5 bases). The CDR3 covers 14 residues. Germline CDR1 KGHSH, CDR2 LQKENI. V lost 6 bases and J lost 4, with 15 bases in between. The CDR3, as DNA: TGTGCCAGCTCCCGTGACAGAGCCCTCTATGGCTACACCTTC. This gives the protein CASSRDRALYGYTF. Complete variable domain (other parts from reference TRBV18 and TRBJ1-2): NAGVMQNPRHLVRRRGQEARLRCSPMKGHSHVYWYRQLPEEGLKFMVYLQKENIIDESGMPKERFSAEFPKEGPSILRIQQVVRGDSAAYFCASSRDRALYGYTFGSGTRLTVV.

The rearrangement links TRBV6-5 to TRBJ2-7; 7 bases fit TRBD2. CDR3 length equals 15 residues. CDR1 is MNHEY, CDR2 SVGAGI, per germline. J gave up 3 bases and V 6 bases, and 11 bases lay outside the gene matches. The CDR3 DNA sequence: TGTGCCAGCAGCCCCCTGGGGGGGGGAGGCTACGAGCAGTACTTC. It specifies CASSPLGGGGYEQYF.

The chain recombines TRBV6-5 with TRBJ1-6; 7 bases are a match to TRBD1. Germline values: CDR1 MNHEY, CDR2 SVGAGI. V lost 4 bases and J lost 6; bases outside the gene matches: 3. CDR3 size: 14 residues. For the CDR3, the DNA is TGTGCCAGCAGTTTACAGGGGCTTAATTCACCCCTCCACTTT. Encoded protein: CASSLQGLNSPLHF.

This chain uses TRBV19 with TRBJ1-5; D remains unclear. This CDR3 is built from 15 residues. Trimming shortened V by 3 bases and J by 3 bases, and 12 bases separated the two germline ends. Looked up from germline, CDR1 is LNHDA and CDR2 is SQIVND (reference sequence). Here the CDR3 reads CASSIPGDHNQPQHF. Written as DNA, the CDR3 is TGTGCCAGTAGTATCCCAGGAGATCACAATCAGCCCCAGCATTTT. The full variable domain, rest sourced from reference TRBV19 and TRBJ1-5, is DGGITQSPKYLFRKEGQNVTLSCEQNLNHDAMYWYRQDPGQGLRLIYYSQIVNDFQKGDIAEGYSVSREKKESFPLTVTSAQKNPTAFYLCASSIPGDHNQPQHFGDGTRLSIL.

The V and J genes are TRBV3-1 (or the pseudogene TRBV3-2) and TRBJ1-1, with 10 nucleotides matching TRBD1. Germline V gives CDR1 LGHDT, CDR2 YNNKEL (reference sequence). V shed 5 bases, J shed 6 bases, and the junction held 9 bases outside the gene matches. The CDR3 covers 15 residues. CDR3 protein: CASSYLTGGPAEAFF. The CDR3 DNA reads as TGTGCCAGCAGCTACTTGACAGGGGGCCCAGCTGAAGCTTTCTTT.

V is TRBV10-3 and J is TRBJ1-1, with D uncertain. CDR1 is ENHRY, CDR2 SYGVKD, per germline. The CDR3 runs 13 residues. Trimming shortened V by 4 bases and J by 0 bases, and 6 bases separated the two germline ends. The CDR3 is CAISASMNTEAFF. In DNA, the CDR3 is TGTGCCATCAGTGCGTCCATGAACACTGAAGCTTTCTTT.

The CDR3 coding sequence is TGTGCCACCAGCCCAACCCCCTTTGGGACCGGGGAGCTGTTTTTT. Translated: CATSPTPFGTGELFF. This chain connects TRBV15 to TRBJ2-2; D remains ambiguous. The V and J ends lost 5 bases and 5 bases respectively, with 15 bases between them. CDR3 size: 15 residues. Germline CDR1 is LNHNV and CDR2 is YYDKDF (reference sequence). Variable domain in full (rest from reference TRBV15 and TRBJ2-2): DAMVIQNPRYQVTQFGKPVTLSCSQTLNHNVMYWYQQKSSQAPKLLFHYYDKDFNNEADTPDNFQSRRPNTSFCFLDIRSPGLGDTAMYLCATSPTPFGTGELFFGEGSRLTVL.

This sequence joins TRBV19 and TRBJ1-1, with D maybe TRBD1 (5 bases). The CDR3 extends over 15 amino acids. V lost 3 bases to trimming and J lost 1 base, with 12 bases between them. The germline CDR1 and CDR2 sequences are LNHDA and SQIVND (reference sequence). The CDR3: CASSIRQSGNTEAFF. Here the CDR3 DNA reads TGTGCCAGTAGTATCCGACAGAGCGGGAACACTGAAGCTTTCTTT.

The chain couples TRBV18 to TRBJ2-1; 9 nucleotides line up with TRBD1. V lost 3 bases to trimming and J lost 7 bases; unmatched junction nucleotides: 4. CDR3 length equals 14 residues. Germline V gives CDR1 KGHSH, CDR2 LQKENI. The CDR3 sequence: CASSPGTGMNEQFF. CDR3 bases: TGTGCCAGCTCACCCGGGACAGGGATGAATGAGCAGTTCTTC.

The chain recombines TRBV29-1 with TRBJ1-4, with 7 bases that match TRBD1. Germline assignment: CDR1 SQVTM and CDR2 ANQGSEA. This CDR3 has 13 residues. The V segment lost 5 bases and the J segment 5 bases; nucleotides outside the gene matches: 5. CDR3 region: CSVSGQLNEKLFF. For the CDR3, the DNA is TGCAGCGTTTCGGGACAGCTAAATGAAAAACTGTTTTTT.